A selection of T cell receptor beta chains follows, all from one sample in a study of T cell responses to AZD1222 COVID-19 vaccine. The table came from immunoSEQ multiplex PCR; TCRdb's copy has only in-frame clones and leaves some out. Among 150,000 to 200,000 clones listed, about 92% were seen once. Sequencing used peripheral blood, obtained on day 0 of AZD1222 vaccination. The receptors here all came from an adult in good health. CDR3s include the opening cysteine and the closing phenylalanine or tryptophan. The D gene is left open where the match is weak.

V gene	D gene	J gene	CDR3 protein
TRBV7-3	TRBD2	TRBJ2-7	CASSLRGDSLYEQYF
TRBV24-1	NA	TRBJ1-1	CATSRGNTEAFF
TRBV19	TRBD1	TRBJ2-5	CASSPFDRAGMETQYF
TRBV4-2	NA	TRBJ1-5	CASSPQSGGGPDFVQPQHF
TRBV6-5	NA	TRBJ1-5	CATRRGRGSNQPQHF
TRBV12-5	NA	TRBJ1-5	CASGLNPDSSMSNQPQHF
TRBV7-3	NA	TRBJ1-2	CASSEQGHYGYTF
TRBV6-5	TRBD1	TRBJ1-5	CASRPGQGNQPQHF
TRBV7-8	NA	TRBJ2-1	CASSAMTELSYNEQFF
TRBV18	NA	TRBJ1-1	CASSKTESGTEAFF
TRBV7-3	TRBD1	TRBJ2-1	CASSLGRGGPYNEQFF
TRBV5-8	NA	TRBJ2-5	CASRPGQGQTFQETQYF
TRBV27	NA	TRBJ1-6	CAAGPPERNSPLHF
TRBV5-1	TRBD1	TRBJ2-1	CASSWTGDVNNEQFF
TRBV2	TRBD1	TRBJ1-6	CASTPPGQGNSPLHF
TRBV5-4	NA	TRBJ2-7	CASSFWTASYEQYF
TRBV7-2	TRBD1	TRBJ1-2	CASSLVGSGGKDGYTF
TRBV9	TRBD1	TRBJ1-2	CASSPAPGQGAYGYTF
TRBV7-2	NA	TRBJ1-1	CASSLVQGNTEAFF